The 32 T cell receptor beta chains reported below all come from one sample, sequenced in a study of tissue T cells after allogeneic stem cell transplantation. This table comes from immunoSEQ multiplex PCR, and its TCRdb copy is limited to in-frame clones, with some not included. The sample consists of 45,000 to 50,000 clones, approximately 73% of them appearing once. Input material: sorted cells pooled from one or two spleens. These receptors originate from a pool of C57BL/6 mice in good health.

For this clone: Gene names are the mouse ones. The CDR3 end lies 1 residue beyond the end of the read and is filled in from the germline J gene. The chain carries TRBV31 and TRBJ1-1; unclear D gene. Trimming took off 5 bases at V and 4 bases at J, with 5 bases between the two ends. This CDR3 spans 10 amino acids. Germline CDR1 is GKSSPN and CDR2 is SITVG. The covered CDR3 bases are TGTGCCTGGGCCAGCACAGAAGTCTTC. As protein: CAWASTEVF. Given in full, the CDR3 is CAWASTEVFF.

This clone showed up just a few times. Genes and germline are mouse. The read halts 1 residue ahead of the CDR3 end, with the missing end drawn from the germline J gene. The rearrangement links TRBV24 to TRBJ2-7; TRBD2 aligns across 8 bases. CDR3 length: 15 amino acids. V gave up 3 bases and J gave up 0 bases; unmatched junction bases: 4. Germline loops: CDR1 KGHTA, CDR2 FRNEEI. CDR3 loop: CASSLDWGFSYEQYF. The DNA read from the CDR3 is TGTGCCAGCAGTCTAGACTGGGGCTTCTCCTATGAACAGTAC.

In regard to this clone: The gene names given are mouse names. The CDR3 extends 1 residue past the end of the read, so its final part is completed from the germline J gene. This chain connects TRBV13-3 to TRBJ2-1, with 11 bases lining up with TRBD1. The germline CDR1 and CDR2 sequences are NNHDY and SYVADS. V trimming: 0 bases; J trimming: 5 bases; junction bases outside the gene matches: 1. This CDR3 region has 15 residues. The CDR3 region is CASSDGGQGDAEQFF. CDR3 bases read: TGTGCCAGCAGTGATGGGGGACAGGGGGATGCTGAGCAGTTC.

The table lists this clone with a count of one. Germline and genes here are mouse. The read ends 1 residue before the CDR3 terminus; that terminus is restored from the germline J gene. The chain employs TRBV4 and TRBJ2-2, with D hard to call. V lost 6 bases, J lost 4 bases, and 12 bases lay in between. The germline CDR1 and CDR2 sequences are LGHDT and YNNKQL (reference sequence). The CDR3 extends over 14 amino acids. CDR3 amino acids: CASRLRAATGQLYF. CDR3 DNA (partial): TGTGCCAGCAGGCTAAGGGCGGCCACCGGGCAGCTCTAC.

Comments on this clone: The germline and genes are mouse ones. The CDR3 end is not reached by the read, which stops 1 residue before it; the germline J gene fills it in. This rearrangement joins TRBV31 to TRBJ2-7; TRBD2 agrees at 12 bases. Germline V CDR1 and CDR2: GKSSPN, SITVG. CDR3 length: 14 amino acids. V gave up 0 bases and J gave up 5 bases; unmatched junction bases: 2. CDR3 region: CAWSLDWGGDEQYF. The DNA read from the CDR3 is TGTGCCTGGAGTCTAGACTGGGGGGGCGATGAACAGTAC.

Remarks on this clone: All gene names here are mouse names. The DNA ends 1 residue before the CDR3 does, and the rest of the CDR3 is filled in from the germline J gene. The chain couples TRBV13-3 to TRBJ1-1, with D unclear. The V end lost 5 bases, the J end lost 0 bases, and 5 bases lay between the germline ends. The germline CDR1 and CDR2 sequences are NNHDY and SYVADS. The CDR3 has 12 residues. The chain's CDR3 is CASRGANTEVFF. CDR3 DNA, as far as it was read: TGTGCCAGCAGGGGAGCAAACACAGAAGTCTTC.

About this clone itself: Each gene name is a mouse one. With the read ending 1 residue before the CDR3 end, the germline J gene is used to fill in that end. The genes are TRBV24 and TRBJ1-2; a possible D gene is TRBD1 (5 bases). CDR3 length equals 16 residues. Trimming cost V 4 bases and J 0 bases, with 15 bases left between them. Germline V gene data show CDR1 as KGHTA and CDR2 as FRNEEI. The CDR3 sequence is CASSQTRPGSNSDYTF. The covered CDR3 bases are TGTGCCAGCAGTCAAACCCGGCCAGGGTCAAACTCCGACTACACC.

Worth noting for this clone: The germline and genes are mouse ones. Read data end 1 residue before the CDR3 end; the end is taken from the germline J gene. This CDR3 is also generated by other DNA sequences in the sample. This chain connects TRBV13-2 to TRBJ2-4; 14 nucleotides align to TRBD2. V lost 3 bases to trimming and J lost 6 bases; unmatched junction nucleotides: 3. CDR3 length: 15 amino acids. Germline lookup yields CDR1 NNHNN and CDR2 SYGAGS (reference sequence). The CDR3 is CASGGDWGGANTLYF. The sequenced CDR3 bases are TGTGCCAGCGGTGGGGACTGGGGGGGCGCTAACACCTTGTAC.

In the case of this clone: Germline and genes here are mouse. The CDR3 end is not reached by the read, which stops 1 residue before it; the germline J gene fills it in. V gene TRBV13-2 combines with J gene TRBJ1-1; D might be TRBD1 (5 bases). The CDR3 has 12 amino acids. Germline CDR1 and CDR2: NNHNN and SYGAGS (reference sequence). V lost 0 bases, J lost 8 bases, and 8 bases lay in between. CDR3 residues: CASGDAGPEVFF. The sequenced CDR3 bases are TGTGCCAGCGGTGATGCAGGGCCGGAAGTCTTC.

On this clone: Gene labels here are mouse ones. The CDR3 is cut off 1 residue early in the read; its end comes from the germline J gene. The chain combines TRBV12-1 with TRBJ2-7; D is perhaps TRBD2 (6 bases). Germline CDR1 and CDR2: SGHSN and HYEKVE. Trimming left V 0 bases short and J 0 bases short, with 8 bases between. The CDR3 is made up of 14 amino acids. The chain's CDR3 is CASSLPGDSYEQYF. The DNA read from the CDR3 is TGTGCCAGCTCTCTCCCTGGGGACTCCTATGAACAGTAC.

In regard to this clone: Mouse gene names apply. The read is 1 residue too short to cover the CDR3 end, so that end is filled in from the germline J gene. The genes are TRBV31 and TRBJ1-2; 9 nucleotides agree with TRBD1. The germline gives CDR1 GKSSPN, CDR2 SITVG. The V segment lost 2 bases and the J segment 1 base; nucleotides outside the gene matches: 2. This CDR3 has 14 amino acids. CDR3: CAWSAGQGNSDYTF. Incomplete CDR3 DNA: TGTGCCTGGAGTGCGGGACAGGGAAACTCCGACTACACC.

As to this clone: Gene names denote mouse genes. The sequence runs out 1 residue before the end of the CDR3; the remainder is reconstructed from the germline J gene. The chain couples TRBV19 to TRBJ1-2, with TRBD1 as a possible D gene (6 bases). V was trimmed by 5 bases and J by 0 bases, leaving 8 bases between them. The germline V gene has CDR1 FNHDT and CDR2 SITEND (reference sequence). The CDR3 extends over 13 amino acids. This CDR3 reads CASRGQANSDYTF. CDR3 bases read: TGTGCCAGCAGGGGACAAGCAAACTCCGACTACACC.

As concerns this clone: Gene names denote mouse genes. The CDR3 goes on 1 residue after the read ends, and that part is filled in from the germline J gene. The chain combines TRBV31 with TRBJ2-7; weak D call: TRBD2 (7 bases). Trimming removed 0 bases from V and 0 bases from J, with 12 bases in between. CDR1 and CDR2 (germline): GKSSPN, SITVG. CDR3 length: 15 residues. The chain's CDR3 is CAWSLGGVVSYEQYF. CDR3 DNA, as far as it was read: TGTGCCTGGAGTCTAGGGGGGGTGGTCTCCTATGAACAGTAC.

A remark on this clone: Gene labels here are mouse ones. Read sequence stops 1 residue before the CDR3 end, and the germline J gene provides the missing end. The V call is TRBV14, the J call TRBJ1-3, with D unclear. The length of the CDR3 is 14 residues. Germline loops: CDR1 SGHDT, CDR2 FRDEAV. V was pared by 5 bases and J by 0 bases, with 9 bases between. Here the CDR3 reads CASSPDNSGNTLYF. The sequenced CDR3 bases are TGTGCCAGCAGCCCCGACAATTCTGGAAATACGCTCTAT.

Note on this clone: Genes here carry mouse names. The read ends 1 residue early relative to the CDR3; the germline J gene fills the gap. This sequence joins TRBV2 and TRBJ1-3; possibly TRBD1 for D (6 bases). The CDR3 runs to 16 residues. Per germline, CDR1 LGHNA and CDR2 YSYQKL. The V end was cut by 3 bases, the J end by 0 bases, with 12 bases between. CDR3 in amino acids: CASSHRDKYSGNTLYF. The sequenced CDR3 bases are TGTGCCAGCAGCCACCGGGACAAATATTCTGGAAATACGCTCTAT.

Comments on this clone: Germline and genes here are mouse. The CDR3 extends 1 residue past the end of the read, so its final part is completed from the germline J gene. The chain has TRBV4 and TRBJ1-1, with TRBD1 as a possible D gene (6 bases). V lost 6 bases, J lost 0 bases, and 11 bases lay in between. Germline V gives CDR1 LGHDT, CDR2 YNNKQL (reference sequence). The CDR3 extends over 14 amino acids. The sequenced part of the CDR3 DNA is TGTGCCAGCAGTTGGGACAATGCAAACACAGAAGTCTTC. This translates into CASSWDNANTEVF. The complete CDR3 sequence is CASSWDNANTEVFF. The full variable domain, completed using reference TRBV4 and TRBJ1-1, is ETAVFQTPNYHVTQVGNEVSFNCKQTLGHDTMYWYKQDSKKLLKIMFSYNNKQLIVNETVPRRFSPQSSDKAHLNLRIKSVEPEDSAVYLCASSWDNANTEVFFGKGTRLTVV.

Regarding this clone: Any gene name here is a mouse gene name. The read ends 1 residue early relative to the CDR3; the germline J gene fills the gap. The chain links TRBV14 to TRBJ1-4; the D is unclear. V lost 1 base and J lost 3, with 10 bases in between. Per germline, CDR1 SGHDT and CDR2 FRDEAV. This CDR3 has 15 amino acids. The CDR3 spells CASSFRGGTNERLFF. Incomplete CDR3 DNA: TGTGCCAGCAGTTTCCGGGGAGGAACCAACGAAAGATTATTT.

A remark on this clone: Gene labels here are mouse ones. The CDR3 is cut off 1 residue early in the read; its end comes from the germline J gene. V is TRBV13-3 and J is TRBJ1-4; D ambiguous. The V gene lost 5 bases and the J gene lost 5 bases, with 4 bases spanning the gap. The length of the CDR3 is 11 residues. CDR1 and CDR2 (germline): NNHDY, SYVADS. CDR3 bases read: TGTGCCAGCAGGGAAAACGAAAGATTATTT. Protein sequence: CASRENERLF. The entire CDR3 sequence reads CASRENERLFF.

Regarding this clone: Gene names refer to mouse genes. From the germline J gene comes the end of the CDR3, since the read stops 1 residue before it. The chain recombines TRBV12-2 with TRBJ2-7; D is perhaps TRBD1 (5 bases). The V end lost 2 bases, the J end lost 0 bases, and 13 bases lay between the germline ends. CDR3 length: 15 residues. From germline, CDR1 is SGHLS and CDR2 HYDKME. The CDR3 here is CASSPLNRSSYEQYF. Incomplete CDR3 DNA: TGTGCCAGCTCTCCCCTCAACAGGAGCTCCTATGAACAGTAC.

As to this clone: Mouse gene names and germline throughout. The read ends 1 residue early relative to the CDR3; the germline J gene fills the gap. The chain links TRBV16 to TRBJ1-1; 7 bases map to TRBD1. The J segment lost 4 bases and the V segment lost 4 bases, leaving 3 bases of the junction unmatched. Per the germline V gene, CDR1 is SGHSA and CDR2 is FRNQAP. This CDR3 comprises 13 residues. The CDR3 loop is CASSSGQRTEVFF. CDR3 DNA, as far as it was read: TGTGCAAGCAGCTCGGGACAGCGCACAGAAGTCTTC.

The table lists this clone with a few counts. Gene names follow the mouse nomenclature. The read falls 1 residue short of the CDR3 end, and the missing part is taken from the germline J gene. This chain links TRBV1 with TRBJ1-4, with D unclear. The germline V gene encodes CDR1 NSQYPW and CDR2 LRSPGD (reference sequence). Deletions cut 0 bases from V and 3 bases from J, with 8 bases between. The length of the CDR3 is 15 residues. The CDR3 DNA, read in part, is TGCACCTGCAGTGCAGATCGGGCGGCCAACGAAAGATTATTT. Translating it yields CTCSADRAANERLF. The complete CDR3 reads CTCSADRAANERLFF. The full variable domain, its missing parts supplied by reference TRBV1 and TRBJ1-4, is VTLLEQNPRWRLVPRGQAVNLRCILKNSQYPWMSWYQQDLQKQLQWLFTLRSPGDKEVKSLPGADYLATRVTDTELRLQVANMSQGRTLYCTCSADRAANERLFFGHGTKLSVL.

This clone was observed a few times. The gene names given are mouse names. The read stops 1 residue short of the end of the CDR3; the missing end is completed from the germline J gene. At the DNA level, this CDR3 is encoded by other sequences in the same sample as well. The chain is built from TRBV2 and TRBJ2-7; no firm D call. CDR3 length: 13 residues. Germline V gene sequence: CDR1 LGHNA, CDR2 YSYQKL. Between the trimmed V and J ends, which lost 0 bases and 6 bases, there was a span of 9 bases. The CDR3 sequence: CASSQDPRGEQYF. Partial CDR3 DNA: TGTGCCAGCAGCCAAGATCCGCGGGGTGAACAGTAC.

About this clone: These gene names are mouse names. The CDR3 DNA, read in part, is TGTGCCAGCAGTCAGGGACAGGGGGCAGACACCCAGTAC. Amino acids: CASSQGQGADTQY. The full CDR3 reads CASSQGQGADTQYF. This chain joins TRBV15 and TRBJ2-5, with 12 bases identical to TRBD1. The CDR3 is cut off 1 residue early in the read; its end comes from the germline J gene. Looked up from germline, CDR1 is SGHND and CDR2 is FRSKSL. CDR3 length: 14 residues. V was clipped by 5 bases and J by 5 bases; unmatched bases: 2.

In regard to this clone: Germline and genes here are mouse. The DNA ends 1 residue before the CDR3 does, and the rest of the CDR3 is filled in from the germline J gene. The chain uses TRBV13-2 and TRBJ2-7; no clear D gene. CDR1 is NNHNN, CDR2 SYGAGS, per germline (reference sequence). This CDR3 has 13 residues. V dropped 0 bases and J dropped 3 bases, with 7 bases sitting between them. CDR3 sequence reads: CASGDDKNYEQYF. The sequenced part of the CDR3 DNA is TGTGCCAGCGGTGATGACAAAAACTATGAACAGTAC.

This clone was observed a single time. These gene names are mouse names. The read finishes 1 residue shy of the CDR3 end, and the germline J gene is used to complete it. Other DNA sequences within the sample encode an identical CDR3. This chain uses TRBV20 with TRBJ2-5, with D perhaps TRBD1 (6 bases). The germline V and J ends were trimmed by 0 bases and 6 bases, with 10 bases remaining between them. The germline CDR1 and CDR2 sequences are GFQATS and STVNSAI. CDR3 length equals 13 residues. The CDR3 bases that were read are TGTGGTGCTAGGGACCAGGGGAGGGACACCCAGTAC. Its translation is CGARDQGRDTQY. The whole CDR3 is CGARDQGRDTQYF. The whole variable domain, filled in from reference TRBV20 and TRBJ2-5, reads GALVYQYPRRTICKSGTSMRMECQAVGFQATSVAWYRQSPQKTFELIALSTVNSAIKYEQNFTQEKFPISHPNLSFSSMTVLNAYLEDRGLYLCGARDQGRDTQYFGPGTRLLVL.

Concerning this clone itself: These gene names are mouse names. The CDR3 is cut off 1 residue early in the read; its end comes from the germline J gene. The chain joins TRBV13-2 to TRBJ1-5; D gene uncertain. V lost 1 base and J lost 5, with 4 bases in between. The CDR3 contains 12 residues. The V gene's germline CDR1 is NNHNN and CDR2 SYGAGS (reference sequence). CDR3 DNA, as far as it was read: TGTGCCAGCGGTGATACGGACCAGGCTCCGCTT. Encoded protein: CASGDTDQAPL. The full-length CDR3 reads as CASGDTDQAPLF.

Comment on this clone: Mouse gene names and germline throughout. The missing CDR3 end, 1 residue past where the read stops, is filled in from the germline J gene. The chain employs TRBV13-2 and TRBJ2-3, with 12 bases that match TRBD2. The germline V gene has CDR1 NNHNN and CDR2 SYGAGS (reference sequence). V lost 3 bases to trimming and J lost 6 bases; unmatched junction nucleotides: 8. The CDR3 loop spans 16 amino acids. The CDR3 bases that were read are TGTGCCAGCGGTGGGGGACTGGGGGGAGGCACGGAAACGCTGTAT. It translates to CASGGGLGGGTETLY. The CDR3, in full, reads CASGGGLGGGTETLYF.

In regard to this clone: Any gene name here is a mouse gene name. The read comes to an end 1 residue before the CDR3 does, leaving the germline J gene to fill in the end. This chain uses TRBV4 with TRBJ2-4; 10 nucleotides line up with TRBD2. CDR3 length: 16 residues. Germline CDR1 LGHDT, CDR2 YNNKQL (reference sequence). The V segment lost 4 bases and the J segment 0 bases; nucleotides outside the gene matches: 4. The CDR3 protein is CASSFGLGASQNTLYF. The sequenced part of the CDR3 DNA is TGTGCCAGCAGCTTCGGACTGGGGGCTAGTCAAAACACCTTGTAC.

A single count supports this clone. Gene names and germline refer to mouse. Read coverage stops 1 residue before the CDR3 terminus; the germline J gene supplies the remainder. The rearrangement joins TRBV19 to TRBJ2-1; D unresolved. This CDR3 has 13 residues. Trimming took 4 bases from V and 1 from J, leaving 6 bases between them. Germline V gene data show CDR1 as FNHDT and CDR2 as SITEND (reference sequence). CDR3 bases read: TGTGCCAGCAGTGGGCAAAACTATGCTGAGCAGTTC. Its translation: CASSGQNYAEQF. The whole CDR3 is CASSGQNYAEQFF.

With respect to this clone: Gene labels here are mouse ones. The read terminates 1 residue ahead of where the CDR3 ends, so the germline J gene completes it. The chain carries TRBV1 and TRBJ1-6; 11 bases agree with TRBD1. TRBJ1-6 carries the ORF label, with uncertain function. Germline CDR1 reads NSQYPW; CDR2 reads LRSPGD (reference sequence). The junction had 6 bases not matched to a gene; V was cut back by 0 bases and J by 11 bases. This CDR3 has 16 amino acids. CDR3 bases read: TGCACCTGCAGTGCAGATCACGGGACAGGGGGGCCGCCCCTCTAC. Amino acid sequence: CTCSADHGTGGPPLY. The whole CDR3 reads CTCSADHGTGGPPLYF.

A word on this clone: Any gene name here is a mouse gene name. The CDR3 end lies 1 residue beyond the end of the read and is filled in from the germline J gene. The rearrangement uses TRBV4 and TRBJ2-4; the match to TRBD1 covers 7 bases. CDR1 LGHDT and CDR2 YNNKQL come from the germline V gene (reference sequence). Trimming removed 4 bases from V and 7 bases from J; junction bases left unmatched: 2. The length of the CDR3 is 12 residues. The sequenced part of the CDR3 DNA is TGTGCCAGCAGCTCTACAGGGGACACCTTGTAC. Translated, it gives CASSSTGDTLY. In full, the CDR3 reads CASSSTGDTLYF. Drawing the rest from reference TRBV4 and TRBJ2-4, the complete variable domain is ETAVFQTPNYHVTQVGNEVSFNCKQTLGHDTMYWYKQDSKKLLKIMFSYNNKQLIVNETVPRRFSPQSSDKAHLNLRIKSVEPEDSAVYLCASSSTGDTLYFGAGTRLSVL.

This clone was detected once. Genes and germline come from the mouse. Sequencing ends 1 residue short of the CDR3 end; the germline J gene provides the rest. V gene TRBV13-1 combines with J gene TRBJ1-4; perhaps TRBD1 as D (6 bases). V was pared by 5 bases and J by 4 bases, with 6 bases between. The CDR3 has 12 residues. Germline-derived CDR1 and CDR2 are NSHNY and SYGAGN. The sequenced part of the CDR3 DNA is TGTGCCAGCAGGGACAGCAACGAAAGATTATTT. Translation gives CASRDSNERLF. The CDR3 as a whole reads CASRDSNERLFF.